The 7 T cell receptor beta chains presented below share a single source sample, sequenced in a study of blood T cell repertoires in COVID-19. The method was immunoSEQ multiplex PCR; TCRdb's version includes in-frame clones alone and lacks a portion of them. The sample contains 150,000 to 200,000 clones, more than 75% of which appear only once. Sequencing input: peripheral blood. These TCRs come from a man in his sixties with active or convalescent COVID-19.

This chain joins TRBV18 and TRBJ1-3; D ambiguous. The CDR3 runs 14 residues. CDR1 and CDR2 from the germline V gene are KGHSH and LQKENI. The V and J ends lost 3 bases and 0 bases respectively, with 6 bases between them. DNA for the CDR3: TGTGCCAGCTCACCCCCAGGCTCTGGAAACACCATATATTTT. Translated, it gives CASSPPGSGNTIYF.

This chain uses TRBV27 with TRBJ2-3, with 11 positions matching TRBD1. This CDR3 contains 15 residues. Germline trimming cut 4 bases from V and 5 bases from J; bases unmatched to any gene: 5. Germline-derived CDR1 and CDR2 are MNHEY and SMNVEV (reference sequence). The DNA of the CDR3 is TGTGCCAGCAGTTCAGGACAGGGGGCGAGAGATACGCAGTATTTT. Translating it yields CASSSGQGARDTQYF.

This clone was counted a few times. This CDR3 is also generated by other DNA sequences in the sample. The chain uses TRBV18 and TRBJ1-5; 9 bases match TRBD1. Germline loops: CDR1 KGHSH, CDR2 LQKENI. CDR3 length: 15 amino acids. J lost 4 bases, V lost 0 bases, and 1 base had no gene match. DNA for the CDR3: TGTGCCAGCTCACCACCGGGACAGGGAAATCAGCCCCAGCATTTT. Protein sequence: CASSPPGQGNQPQHF.

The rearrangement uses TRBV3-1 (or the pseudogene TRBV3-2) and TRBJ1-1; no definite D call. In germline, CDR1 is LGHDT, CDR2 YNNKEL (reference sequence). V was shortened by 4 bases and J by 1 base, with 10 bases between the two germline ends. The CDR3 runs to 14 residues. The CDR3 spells CASSLAGRNTEAFF. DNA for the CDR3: TGTGCCAGCAGCCTCGCGGGCAGGAACACTGAAGCTTTCTTT.

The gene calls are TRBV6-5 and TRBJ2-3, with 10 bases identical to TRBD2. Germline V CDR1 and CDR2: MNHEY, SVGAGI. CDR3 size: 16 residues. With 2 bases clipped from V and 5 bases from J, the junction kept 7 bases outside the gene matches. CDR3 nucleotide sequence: TGTGCCAGCAGTTACCTCTCTAGCGGGAGTGAAGATACGCAGTATTTT. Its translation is CASSYLSSGSEDTQYF.

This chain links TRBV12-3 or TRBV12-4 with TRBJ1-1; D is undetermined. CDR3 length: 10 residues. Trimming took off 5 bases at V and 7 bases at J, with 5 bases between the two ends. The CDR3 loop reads CASSPFEAFF. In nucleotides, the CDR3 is TGTGCCAGCAGTCCCTTTGAAGCTTTCTTT.

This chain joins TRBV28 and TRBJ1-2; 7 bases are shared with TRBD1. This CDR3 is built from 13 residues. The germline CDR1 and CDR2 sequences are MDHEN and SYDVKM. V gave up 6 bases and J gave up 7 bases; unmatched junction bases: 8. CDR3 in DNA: TGTGCCAGCAGGAGTGACAGGGCCGCTGGCTACACCTTC. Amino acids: CASRSDRAAGYTF.